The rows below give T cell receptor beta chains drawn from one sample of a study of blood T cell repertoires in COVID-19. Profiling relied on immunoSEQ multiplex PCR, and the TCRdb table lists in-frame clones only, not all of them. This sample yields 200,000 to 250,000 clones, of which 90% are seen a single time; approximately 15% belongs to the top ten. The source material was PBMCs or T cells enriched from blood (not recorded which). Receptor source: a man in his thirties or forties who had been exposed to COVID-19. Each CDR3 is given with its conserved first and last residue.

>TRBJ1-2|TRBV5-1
CASSLDGTGGGGYTF
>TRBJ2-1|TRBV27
CASTTVEGNEQFF
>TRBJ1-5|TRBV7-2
CASSPQGADQPQHF
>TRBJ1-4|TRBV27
CASSPSKLNRGRGEKLFF
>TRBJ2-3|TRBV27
CASRGQGKDTQYF
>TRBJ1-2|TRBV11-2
CASSLGWGQGLSYGYTF
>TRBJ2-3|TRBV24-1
CATSEGLAGADTQYF
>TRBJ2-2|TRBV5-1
CASSLASSANTGELFF
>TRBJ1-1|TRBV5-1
CASSLDGGNTEAFF
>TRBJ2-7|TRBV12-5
CASGPPTAFYEQYF
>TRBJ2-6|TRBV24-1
CATKDRAGGANVLTF
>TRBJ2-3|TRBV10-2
CASISGSADTQYF
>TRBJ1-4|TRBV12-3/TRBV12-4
CASRRQGVEKLFF